This T cell receptor (beta chain) emerged from a study of blood T cell repertoires in COVID-19. This table comes from immunoSEQ multiplex PCR, and its TCRdb copy is limited to in-frame clones, with some not included. Among 650,000 to 800,000 clones listed, around 89% were seen once. V was trimmed by 4 bases and J by 4 bases, leaving 17 bases between them. The CDR3 has 16 amino acids. From germline, CDR1 is KGHDR and CDR2 SFDVKD. This chain links TRBV24-1 with TRBJ2-3; TRBD1 might be the D (6 bases). The source material was peripheral blood. This clonotype was obtained from a woman aged 18 to 35 with acute or convalescent COVID-19. CDR3 sequence reads: CATSDSRTGFADTQYF. The CDR3, as DNA: TGTGCCACCAGTGACTCAAGAACAGGGTTTGCAGATACGCAGTATTTT.